A single T cell receptor (beta chain) is shown here with its context. The antigen is not known. This record comes from a study of T cell repertoires in cytomegalovirus infection. Looking at the study overall: From public TCR beta signatures came an indication of both CMV infection and matching HLA type.

Study-level results: HLA-C-restricted CMV clonotypes gave the most frequent clonotype in two of eight donors. The cumulative frequency of public TCR beta families identified carriers of CMV plus the relevant HLA.

TCRdb recomputed calls from the reads with MiXCR, one row per CDR3 protein. The data hold 250,000 to 350,000 distinct CDR3 sequences, with roughly a quarter observed a single time. Trimming shortened V by 0 bases and J by 12 bases, and 7 bases separated the two germline ends. Germline CDR1 and CDR2: SGHRS and YFSETQ. The CDR3 runs 11 residues. This clonotype was sampled from a human donor in good health (CMV status not recorded). Some clones in this sample may be carry-over from other donors' samples. The sample comprised PBMCs. The V gene is TRBV5-1, the J gene TRBJ2-1; D is ambiguous. The CDR3 region is CASSLEGPQFF. In nucleotides, the CDR3 is TGCGCCAGCAGCTTGGAGGGTCCGCAGTTCTTC.